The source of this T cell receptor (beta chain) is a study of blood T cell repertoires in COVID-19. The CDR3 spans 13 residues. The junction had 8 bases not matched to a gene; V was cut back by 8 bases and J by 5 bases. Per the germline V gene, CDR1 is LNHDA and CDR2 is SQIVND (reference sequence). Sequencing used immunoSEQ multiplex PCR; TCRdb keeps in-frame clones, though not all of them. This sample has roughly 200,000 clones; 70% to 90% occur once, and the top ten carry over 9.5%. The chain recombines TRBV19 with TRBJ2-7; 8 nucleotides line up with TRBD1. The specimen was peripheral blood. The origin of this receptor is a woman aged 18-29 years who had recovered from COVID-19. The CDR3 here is CASSDRGINEQYF. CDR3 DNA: TGTGCCAGTTCCGACAGGGGAATTAACGAGCAGTACTTC. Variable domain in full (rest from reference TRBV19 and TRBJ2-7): DGGITQSPKYLFRKEGQNVTLSCEQNLNHDAMYWYRQDPGQGLRLIYYSQIVNDFQKGDIAEGYSVSREKKESFPLTVTSAQKNPTAFYLCASSDRGINEQYFGPGTRLTVT.